This TCR beta chain was identified in a study of blood T cell repertoires in COVID-19. Assay: immunoSEQ multiplex PCR; the TCRdb copy retains only in-frame clones and omits some. The table includes fewer than 50,000 clones, around 81% detected once. The CDR3 runs to 16 residues. The V gene end was trimmed by 3 bases and the J gene end by 0 bases; junction bases not matched to a gene: 5. Germline CDR1 reads MGHRA; CDR2 reads YSYEKL. Sequenced: peripheral blood. The sequence came from a man aged 35-49 years with active or convalescent COVID-19. This chain links TRBV4-1 with TRBJ2-3, with TRBD2 matching over 8 bases. The CDR3 here is CASSHPLAASTDTQYF. The CDR3 region has the DNA TGCGCCAGCAGCCACCCACTAGCGGCTAGCACAGATACGCAGTATTTT.